This is a list of T cell receptor beta chains from one sample in a study of cytomegalovirus exposure and HLA in healthy donors. Only in-frame clones appear in the TCRdb table, and some are missing; sequencing was by immunoSEQ multiplex PCR. Altogether 150,000 to 180,000 clones are present, 85% to 90% being singletons, with the ten largest covering roughly 2.1%. Sequencing input: PBMCs. These receptors were obtained from a human donor in good health. CDR3s include the opening cysteine and the closing phenylalanine or tryptophan. The order of the fields is clone size, V gene, J gene, D gene, CDR3 protein, CDR3 DNA. D genes are given only for firm matches. A row's size may be missing; if present it is once, few, many or a size class.

-	TRBV11-1	TRBJ2-1	TRBD2	CASSQTKGLTFNEQFF	TGTGCCAGCAGCCAGACCAAGGGACTAACTTTCAATGAGCAGTTCTTC
-	TRBV11-2	TRBJ1-1	TRBD1	CASSSKGTGLTEAFF	TGTGCCAGCAGCTCTAAGGGGACAGGGCTAACTGAAGCTTTCTTT
-	TRBV6-1	TRBJ1-1	-	CASREGRSTEAFF	TGTGCCAGCAGGGAGGGGAGGAGTACTGAAGCTTTCTTT
-	TRBV10-1	TRBJ2-7	-	CASSVSQSYEQYF	TGCGCCAGCAGTGTATCACAAAGCTACGAGCAGTACTTC
-	TRBV28	TRBJ1-2	-	CASSRRQATYGYTF	TGTGCCAGCAGCCGCCGACAGGCGACCTATGGCTACACCTTC
-	TRBV2	TRBJ2-1	TRBD1	CASSGQGIHEQFF	TGTGCCAGTTCGGGACAGGGGATTCATGAGCAGTTCTTC
-	TRBV7-9	TRBJ2-7	-	CASSLPGDAYEQYF	TGTGCCAGCAGCTTACCGGGGGACGCCTACGAGCAGTACTTC
-	TRBV27	TRBJ2-5	-	CASSLSIAFETQYF	TGTGCCAGCAGTTTATCGATAGCGTTCGAGACCCAGTACTTC
-	TRBV2	TRBJ1-1	-	CASRRGSGTEAFF	TGTGCCAGCAGGAGAGGTTCTGGCACTGAAGCTTTCTTT
-	TRBV10-3	TRBJ2-1	-	CAISGETGNEQFF	TGTGCCATCAGTGGGGAGACAGGAAATGAGCAGTTCTTC
few	TRBV5-1	TRBJ1-2	-	CASSGTQGASYGYTF	TGCGCCAGCAGCGGGACACAGGGAGCGAGCTATGGCTACACCTTC
once	TRBV2	TRBJ2-1	TRBD1	CASSVNRDREGYNEQFF	TGTGCCAGCAGCGTTAACCGGGACAGGGAGGGCTACAATGAGCAGTTCTTC
-	TRBV27	TRBJ2-7	TRBD1	CASSPRGSSYEQYF	TGTGCCAGCAGTCCCAGGGGGAGCTCCTACGAGCAGTACTTC
-	TRBV29-1	TRBJ1-3	-	CSVSAQGTGNTIYF	TGCAGCGTTTCGGCTCAGGGGACTGGAAACACCATATATTTT
once	TRBV5-1	TRBJ1-2	TRBD1	CASSLAGGGNGYTF	TGCGCCAGCAGCTTGGCGGGAGGGGGCAATGGCTACACCTTC
few	TRBV18	TRBJ1-1	-	CASSPEAAGRTFF	TGTGCCAGCTCACCAGAGGCGGCAGGGCGGACTTTCTTT
-	TRBV27	TRBJ2-2	TRBD2	CASSLWGLAGGSLTGELFF	TGTGCCAGCAGTTTATGGGGACTAGCGGGAGGCAGTTTGACCGGGGAGCTGTTTTTT
-	TRBV5-6	TRBJ1-1	-	CASSLEGTRNTEAFF	TGTGCCAGCAGCTTGGAAGGGACACGAAACACTGAAGCTTTCTTT
-	TRBV6-5	TRBJ1-2	-	CASSETASYGYTF	TGTGCCAGCAGTGAGACAGCATCTTATGGCTACACCTTC
-	TRBV28	TRBJ1-1	TRBD1	CASKPPRQGFRTEAFF	TGTGCCAGCAAGCCCCCCAGACAGGGCTTTAGGACTGAAGCTTTCTTT
-	TRBV19	TRBJ2-3	TRBD2	CASSIAISGTRDTQYF	TGTGCCAGTAGTATAGCTATTAGCGGGACTAGAGATACGCAGTATTTT
-	TRBV29-1	TRBJ2-1	TRBD1	CSVARDRAANEQFF	TGCAGCGTTGCCCGGGACAGGGCTGCCAATGAGCAGTTCTTC
-	TRBV7-2	TRBJ1-4	-	CASSLRTNEKLFF	TGTGCCAGCAGCTTACGGACTAATGAAAAACTGTTTTTT
-	TRBV27	TRBJ1-1	-	CATNSRGSIMNTEAFF	TGTGCCACCAACAGTCGTGGGTCGATCATGAACACTGAAGCTTTCTTT
-	TRBV5-1	TRBJ2-7	-	CASSFEGGGPSYEQYF	TGCGCCAGCAGCTTCGAGGGGGGGGGCCCCTCCTACGAGCAGTACTTC
-	TRBV29-1	TRBJ1-2	TRBD1	CSVGFPGGYGYTF	TGCAGCGTTGGCTTTCCAGGGGGCTATGGCTACACCTTC
-	TRBV5-4	TRBJ1-2	TRBD1	CASNIQGADYGYTF	TGTGCCAGTAACATTCAGGGGGCAGACTATGGCTACACCTTC
-	TRBV30	TRBJ1-5	TRBD1	CAWDQGTGRGSNQPQHF	TGTGCCTGGGATCAGGGGACAGGGAGAGGTAGCAATCAGCCCCAGCATTTT
few	TRBV7-2	TRBJ2-1	-	CAGGQGSYNEQFF	TGTGCCGGGGGACAAGGCTCCTACAATGAGCAGTTCTTC
-	TRBV18	TRBJ1-5	-	CASSPGQTYQPQHF	TGTGCCAGCTCACCAGGGCAGACCTATCAGCCCCAGCATTTT
-	TRBV5-1	TRBJ1-1	-	CASSLYGNPEAFF	TGCGCCAGCAGCTTATACGGTAACCCCGAAGCTTTCTTT
-	TRBV6-6	TRBJ1-1	TRBD1	CASTGQGNTEAFF	TGTGCCAGCACCGGACAGGGGAACACTGAAGCTTTCTTT
-	TRBV27	TRBJ1-1	-	CASSLTVMRERPMNTEAFF	TGTGCCAGCAGTTTAACGGTTATGAGGGAGAGACCCATGAACACTGAAGCTTTCTTT
-	TRBV5-1	TRBJ2-5	-	CASSPETETQYF	TGCGCCAGCAGCCCGGAGACGGAGACCCAGTACTTC
-	TRBV29-1	TRBJ2-1	TRBD1	CSVIVATGVNEQFF	TGCAGCGTCATAGTGGCGACAGGGGTCAATGAGCAGTTCTTC
-	TRBV2	TRBJ1-5	TRBD1	CASSERDRSQPQHF	TGTGCCAGCAGTGAACGGGACAGAAGTCAGCCCCAGCATTTT
once	TRBV15	TRBJ2-4	-	CATSRDGGTKNIQYF	TGTGCCACCAGCAGAGATGGAGGGACCAAAAACATTCAGTACTTC
-	TRBV6-5	TRBJ1-6	-	CASSPSDNRNSPLHF	TGTGCCAGCAGTCCCTCGGACAACCGGAATTCACCCCTCCACTTT
-	TRBV5-1	TRBJ1-2	TRBD1	CASSLNRGSYDYGYTF	TGCGCCAGCAGCTTGAACAGGGGGAGTTACGACTATGGCTACACCTTC
few	TRBV13	TRBJ1-2	TRBD1	CASSRDSYGYTF	TGTGCCAGCAGTCGGGACAGCTATGGCTACACCTTC
-	TRBV9	TRBJ1-1	-	CASSPQTGNTEAFF	TGTGCCAGCAGCCCTCAGACGGGAAACACTGAAGCTTTCTTT
-	TRBV5-6	TRBJ1-5	-	CASSLRDASGQPQHF	TGTGCCAGCAGCTTGAGAGACGCCTCAGGGCAGCCCCAGCATTTT
-	TRBV28	TRBJ1-2	-	CASTTNPSGYGYTF	TGTGCCAGCACCACAAACCCCTCAGGGTATGGCTACACCTTC
few	TRBV5-1	TRBJ2-4	-	CASSNRDIQYF	TGCGCCAGCAGCAACAGGGACATTCAGTACTTC
-	TRBV7-2	TRBJ2-7	TRBD1	CASSFTGTGSYEQYF	TGTGCCAGCAGCTTTACCGGGACAGGATCCTACGAGCAGTACTTC
-	TRBV14	TRBJ2-5	TRBD2	CASSQGGGRQKRETQYF	TGTGCCAGCAGCCAAGGGGGCGGGAGGCAGAAAAGAGAGACCCAGTACTTC
-	TRBV2	TRBJ2-5	TRBD1	CASRTGTGEWETQYF	TGTGCCAGCAGGACAGGGACAGGGGAATGGGAGACCCAGTACTTC
-	TRBV7-2	TRBJ2-1	TRBD2	CASSLDAGSGSRYNEQFF	TGTGCCAGCAGCTTAGATGCGGGTAGCGGGAGCAGGTACAATGAGCAGTTCTTC
once	TRBV18	TRBJ1-1	TRBD1	CASSPTRTGANTEAFF	TGTGCCAGCTCACCTACCCGGACAGGAGCGAACACTGAAGCTTTCTTT
-	TRBV7-9	TRBJ2-7	-	CASSASERRNEQYF	TGTGCCAGCAGCGCCTCAGAGAGGAGGAACGAGCAGTACTTC
-	TRBV28	TRBJ2-3	TRBD2	CASSFFLAGVTDTQYF	TGTGCCAGCAGTTTTTTTTTAGCGGGAGTCACAGATACGCAGTATTTT
-	TRBV18	TRBJ2-7	TRBD1	CASSPRDSYEQYF	TGTGCCAGCTCACCACGGGACAGCTACGAGCAGTACTTC
-	TRBV30	TRBJ2-1	-	CAWSVGSGLGEQFF	TGTGCCTGGAGTGTCGGTTCGGGACTTGGTGAGCAGTTCTTC
-	TRBV6-5	TRBJ1-4	-	CASSYGGFNSGEKLFF	TGTGCCAGCAGTTACGGGGGCTTCAACAGTGGTGAAAAACTGTTTTTT
-	TRBV15	TRBJ2-3	-	CATSRDGTSTDTQYF	TGTGCCACCAGCAGAGACGGGACTAGCACAGATACGCAGTATTTT
-	TRBV6-6	TRBJ1-3	TRBD1	CASSYSTGAAGNTIYF	TGTGCCAGCAGTTACTCAACAGGGGCGGCAGGAAACACCATATATTTT